The 25 T cell receptor beta chains below come from one sample, sequenced in a study of cytomegalovirus exposure and HLA in healthy donors. Profiled with immunoSEQ multiplex PCR; TCRdb holds only in-frame clones, not every one. Found here are over 100,000 clones, about 90% of them singletons; the top ten hold more than 2%. The sequencing sample was made of PBMCs. The receptor source for this set is a young woman in good health and CMV-seronegative.

With regard to this clone: One end of the junction does not line up with germline, which may come from a read error. The V gene is TRBV27, the J gene TRBJ2-1; a weak D match, TRBD2 (6 bases). CDR3 length equals 15 residues. Germline loops: CDR1 MNHEY, CDR2 SMNVEV (reference sequence). The chain's CDR3 is CASTRWDGLYNELFF. CDR3 sequence (DNA): TGTGCCAGCACCCGGTGGGACGGACTATACAATGAGCTGTTCTTC.

The chain joins TRBV11-2 to TRBJ1-1; 12 bases fit TRBD1. V trimming: 5 bases; J trimming: 5 bases; junction bases outside the gene matches: 15. Germline CDR1 and CDR2: SGHAT and FQNNGV. The CDR3 extends over 18 amino acids. The CDR3: CASSPPAGQGARGTEAFF. DNA for the CDR3: TGTGCCAGCAGCCCCCCGGCGGGACAGGGGGCGCGAGGTACTGAAGCTTTCTTT.

The rearrangement links TRBV6-6 to TRBJ2-3; 11 bases fit TRBD2. CDR1 and CDR2 from the germline V gene are MNHNY and SVGAGI (reference sequence). The CDR3 loop spans 12 amino acids. V was clipped by 3 bases and J by 13 bases; unmatched bases: 3. CDR3 DNA sequence: TGTGCCAGCAGTTATGGACTAGCGGGCGAGTATTTT. It yields the protein CASSYGLAGEYF.

The chain links TRBV29-1 to TRBJ2-1, with 7 bases that match TRBD1. The germline CDR1 and CDR2 sequences are SQVTM and ANQGSEA. Germline trimming cut 3 bases from V and 8 bases from J; bases unmatched to any gene: 10. CDR3 size: 14 residues. In DNA form, the CDR3 reads TGCAGCGTTGAGGCGGACAGGCCCTGGGATGAGCAGTTCTTC. Amino acid sequence: CSVEADRPWDEQFF.

V gene TRBV7-9 combines with J gene TRBJ2-7; 8 bases align to TRBD2. V shed 5 bases and J 3 bases; nucleotides not matched to a gene: 12. The germline CDR1 and CDR2 sequences are SEHNR and FQNEAQ (reference sequence). The CDR3 sequence is 16 residues long. CDR3 sequence: CASSLTGGEANYEQYF. Here the CDR3 DNA reads TGTGCCAGCAGCCTTACGGGGGGGGAGGCGAACTACGAGCAGTACTTC.

The chain employs TRBV9 and TRBJ2-1; D might be TRBD1 (6 bases). Germline CDR1 reads SGDLS; CDR2 reads YYNGEE. The CDR3 is 14 amino acids. V lost 4 bases and J lost 4, with 12 bases in between. CDR3 coding DNA: TGTGCCAGCAGCACTTACAGGGAATACAATGAGCAGTTCTTC. Encoded protein: CASSTYREYNEQFF.

V usage is TRBV6-1 and J usage is TRBJ2-3; TRBD2 is a possible D gene (5 bases). The length of the CDR3 is 14 residues. From germline, CDR1 is MNHNS and CDR2 SASEGT. V lost 7 bases and J 6 bases, leaving 17 bases between the germline ends. This CDR3 reads CASTRRAAYDTQYF. CDR3 coding DNA: TGTGCCAGCACCCGGCGGGCTGCGTACGATACGCAGTATTTT.

The chain is built from TRBV5-6 and TRBJ1-5; the D gene is possibly TRBD1 (5 bases). CDR3 size: 14 residues. Per germline, CDR1 SGHDT and CDR2 YYEEEE. V was cut by 4 bases and J by 5 bases, with 13 bases left in between. The CDR3 DNA reads as TGTGCCAGCAGCCTCGGGGGATCCCATCAGCCCCAGCATTTT. This sequence encodes CASSLGGSHQPQHF.

V usage is TRBV25-1 and J usage is TRBJ1-1; 8 nucleotides match TRBD1. This CDR3 contains 13 residues. J lost 2 bases, V lost 7 bases, and 3 bases had no gene match. The germline gives CDR1 MGHDK, CDR2 SYGVNS. The CDR3: CASIQGANTEAFF. The DNA of the CDR3 is TGTGCCAGCATCCAGGGGGCAAACACTGAAGCTTTCTTT.

The chain is built from TRBV5-1 and TRBJ1-1; 7 bases match TRBD1. The CDR3 totals 16 residues. Unmatched junction bases numbered 5, after V lost 0 bases and J lost 0 bases. Germline loops: CDR1 SGHRS, CDR2 YFSETQ. Here the CDR3 DNA reads TGCGCCAGCAGCTTGGCGTCAGGGGGACTGAACACTGAAGCTTTCTTT. It translates to CASSLASGGLNTEAFF.

CDR3 DNA: TGTGCCAGTACCCATCAGGCAGGCGATACCGGGGAGCTGTTTTTT. Translated, it gives CASTHQAGDTGELFF. The chain employs TRBV19 and TRBJ2-2; the D is unclear. The CDR3 is made up of 15 amino acids. CDR1 LNHDA and CDR2 SQIVND come from the germline V gene (reference sequence). The V and J ends lost 7 bases and 5 bases respectively, with 17 bases between them.

This rearrangement joins TRBV25-1 to TRBJ2-3, with TRBD2 identical over 7 bases. The V gene end was trimmed by 2 bases and the J gene end by 2 bases; junction bases not matched to a gene: 13. The CDR3 spans 18 residues. Germline V lookup: CDR1 MGHDK, CDR2 SYGVNS. The CDR3 spells CASSERTRASGPTDTQYF. As DNA, the CDR3 is TGTGCCAGCAGTGAACGGACTAGGGCTAGCGGACCCACAGATACGCAGTATTTT.

The genes are TRBV19 and TRBJ2-3; TRBD1 agrees at 8 bases. V trimming: 7 bases; J trimming: 3 bases; junction bases outside the gene matches: 6. There are 14 residues in the CDR3. Per the germline V gene, CDR1 is LNHDA and CDR2 is SQIVND (reference sequence). CDR3 in DNA: TGTGCCAGTAAACCAGGGGGCTCTACAGATACGCAGTATTTT. This sequence encodes CASKPGGSTDTQYF. Complete variable domain (other parts from reference TRBV19 and TRBJ2-3): DGGITQSPKYLFRKEGQNVTLSCEQNLNHDAMYWYRQDPGQGLRLIYYSQIVNDFQKGDIAEGYSVSREKKESFPLTVTSAQKNPTAFYLCASKPGGSTDTQYFGPGTRLTVL.

This clone was seen a few times. V and J are TRBV30 and TRBJ1-1; D not resolved. CDR1 is GTSNPN, CDR2 SVGIG, per germline (reference sequence). The V gene lost 2 bases and the J gene lost 1 base, with 5 bases spanning the gap. The length of the CDR3 is 12 residues. The CDR3 loop is CAWSSGNTEAFF. Here the CDR3 DNA reads TGTGCCTGGAGTTCAGGGAACACTGAAGCTTTCTTT.

This clone came up a few times. The chain is built from TRBV6-1 and TRBJ1-6; the match to TRBD1 covers 7 bases. Germline V CDR1 and CDR2: MNHNS, SASEGT. Trimming at V came to 6 bases and at J to 5 bases, leaving 7 bases not matched to a gene. There are 15 residues in the CDR3. The CDR3 sequence is CASRNRGMDNSPLHF. The CDR3 nucleotides are TGTGCCAGCAGAAACAGGGGCATGGATAATTCACCCCTCCACTTT.

This sequence joins TRBV2 and TRBJ2-7; D is possibly TRBD1 (5 bases). In germline, CDR1 is SNHLY, CDR2 FYNNEI. The CDR3 loop spans 16 amino acids. Between the trimmed V and J ends, which lost 0 bases and 2 bases, there was a span of 14 bases. The CDR3 is CASSEALGQGTYEQYF. The CDR3 DNA is TGTGCCAGCAGTGAAGCGCTTGGGCAGGGAACCTACGAGCAGTACTTC.

Only one count was recorded for this clone. The CDR3 is CASNLGAVNTDTQYF. CDR3 nucleotide sequence: TGTGCCAGCAATCTAGGTGCAGTCAACACAGATACGCAGTATTTT. The chain carries TRBV7-2 and TRBJ2-3; D remains unclear. CDR3 length: 15 residues. Germline V CDR1 and CDR2: SGHTA, FQGNSA. The V gene lost 7 bases and the J gene lost 2 bases, with 16 bases spanning the gap.

V usage is TRBV27 and J usage is TRBJ1-1; no clear D gene. Looked up from germline, CDR1 is MNHEY and CDR2 is SMNVEV (reference sequence). The V and J ends lost 3 bases and 0 bases respectively, with 17 bases between them. This CDR3 region has 17 residues. The DNA for the CDR3 is TGTGCCAGCAGTTTCACCCCTCCTGCGGGCATGAACACTGAAGCTTTCTTT. Its protein is CASSFTPPAGMNTEAFF.

Notes on this clone: The sample has other DNA sequences that encode this CDR3 too. The genes are TRBV28 and TRBJ1-5; TRBD1 might be the D (5 bases). Germline-derived CDR1 and CDR2 are MDHEN and SYDVKM. This CDR3 contains 15 residues. Trimming removed 3 bases at V and 2 bases at J, with 11 bases between. The DNA of the CDR3 is TGTGCCAGCAGTTTTCCGGGACTAGGCAATCAGCCCCAGCATTTT. This gives the protein CASSFPGLGNQPQHF.

The rearrangement joins TRBV5-5 to TRBJ2-2; TRBD1 matches 7 bases. The junction had 5 bases not matched to a gene; V was cut back by 3 bases and J by 3 bases. The CDR3 has 15 residues. CDR1 is SGHKS and CDR2 is YYEKEE in the germline V gene (reference sequence). As DNA, the CDR3 is TGTGCCAGCAGCTCCGGGACAGCATACACCGGGGAGCTGTTTTTT. Protein: CASSSGTAYTGELFF.

The chain is built from TRBV28 and TRBJ1-6; D unresolved. Germline values: CDR1 MDHEN, CDR2 SYDVKM. The CDR3 is made up of 18 amino acids. V lost 6 bases, J lost 2 bases, and 20 bases lay in between. The CDR3 DNA is TGTGCCAGCAGCCCCCTCCCGGACTACTCAACCTATAATTCACCCCTCCACTTT. This gives the protein CASSPLPDYSTYNSPLHF.

This clone was counted only a few times. The chain carries TRBV28 and TRBJ2-7, with 12 nucleotides matching TRBD2. Looked up from germline, CDR1 is MDHEN and CDR2 is SYDVKM. V gave up 10 bases and J gave up 5 bases; unmatched junction bases: 3. This CDR3 is 12 amino acids long. DNA for the CDR3: TGTGCCACAAGACTAGCGGGAGACGAGCAGTACTTC. Translating gives CATRLAGDEQYF.

The rearrangement joins TRBV6-5 to TRBJ1-3; D uncertain. V was shortened by 0 bases and J by 0 bases, with 9 bases between the two germline ends. Germline-derived CDR1 and CDR2 are MNHEY and SVGAGI. This CDR3 spans 16 amino acids. CDR3 residues: CASSYSIGVSGNTIYF. CDR3 DNA: TGTGCCAGCAGTTACTCGATCGGAGTCTCTGGAAACACCATATATTTT.

The chain is built from TRBV30 and TRBJ1-5; weak D call: TRBD1 (6 bases). V was cut by 5 bases and J by 2 bases, with 10 bases left in between. The CDR3 is 13 residues long. In germline, CDR1 is GTSNPN, CDR2 SVGIG (reference sequence). As DNA, the CDR3 is TGTGCCTGGCGCCCAGGGGGCAATCAGCCCCAGCATTTT. Amino acid sequence: CAWRPGGNQPQHF.

The rearrangement links TRBV4-1 to TRBJ2-3, with 7 bases lining up with TRBD1. Looked up from germline, CDR1 is MGHRA and CDR2 is YSYEKL. The CDR3 contains 17 residues. J lost 2 bases, V lost 2 bases, and 10 bases had no gene match. The CDR3 DNA is TGCGCCAGCAGCCAATCGACAGGGTCTCTGGTCACAGATACGCAGTATTTT. It is translated as CASSQSTGSLVTDTQYF.